The 6 T cell receptor beta chains in this list originate from one sample, sequenced in a study of T cell changes during pregnancy in multiple sclerosis. TCRdb's copy holds only in-frame clones and misses some; the assay was immunoSEQ multiplex PCR. This table holds about 46,000 clones, 75% to 95% found once. This material consisted of CD8+ T cells from peripheral blood mononuclear cells, taken in the second trimester of pregnancy. All receptors come from a female donor with multiple sclerosis, enrolled in a pregnancy study.

The chain uses TRBV9 and TRBJ1-5, with 7 bases lining up with TRBD1. The CDR3 runs to 14 residues. Germline CDR1 SGDLS, CDR2 YYNGEE. The junction had 3 bases not matched to a gene; V was cut back by 3 bases and J by 3 bases. The CDR3 nucleotides are TGTGCCAGCAGCGAGGGGGCATTCAATCAGCCCCAGCATTTT. This sequence encodes CASSEGAFNQPQHF.

The CDR3 reads CASLTGANTEAFF. The CDR3 bases are TGTGCCAGCCTGACAGGGGCGAACACTGAAGCTTTCTTT. The genes are TRBV19 and TRBJ1-1; 8 bases match TRBD1. The CDR3 is 13 amino acids. The germline V gene has CDR1 LNHDA and CDR2 SQIVND (reference sequence). V lost 9 bases, J lost 1 base, and 4 bases stayed unmatched.

This sequence joins TRBV25-1 and TRBJ1-3; D call uncertain. The CDR3 loop spans 14 amino acids. The V gene lost 0 bases and the J gene lost 2 bases, with 5 bases spanning the gap. Germline V CDR1 and CDR2: MGHDK, SYGVNS. Here the CDR3 reads CASSEYTAGNTIYF. CDR3 nucleotides: TGTGCCAGCAGTGAATATACAGCTGGAAACACCATATATTTT.

The chain employs TRBV13 and TRBJ2-3; 9 positions agree with TRBD2. V was clipped by 3 bases and J by 6 bases; unmatched bases: 7. The CDR3 spans 15 residues. The germline V gene has CDR1 PRHDT and CDR2 FYEKMQ (reference sequence). DNA of the CDR3: TGTGCCAGCAGCTTCCCGACTAGCGGCGGGGATACGCAGTATTTT. Translating it yields CASSFPTSGGDTQYF. Using reference TRBV13 and TRBJ2-3 for the parts outside the CDR3, the full variable domain is AAGVIQSPRHLIKEKRETATLKCYPIPRHDTVYWYQQGPGQDPQFLISFYEKMQSDKGSIPDRFSAQQFSDYHSELNMSSLELGDSALYFCASSFPTSGGDTQYFGPGTRLTVL.

This clone was seen a handful of times. The chain joins TRBV7-3 to TRBJ2-1; TRBD2 agrees at 14 bases. V dropped 3 bases and J dropped 2; count of bases not matched to a gene: 9. The germline CDR1 and CDR2 sequences are SGHTA and FQGTGA. This CDR3 comprises 19 residues. CDR3 protein: CASSLWGTSGGGTYNEQFF. CDR3 in DNA: TGTGCCAGCAGCTTGTGGGGGACTAGCGGGGGTGGCACCTACAATGAGCAGTTCTTC.

J is TRBJ1-2 and V is TRBV4-3; D perhaps matches TRBD1 (6 bases). The CDR3 contains 15 residues. V lost 1 base and J lost 2, with 11 bases in between. CDR1 and CDR2 (germline): LGHNA, YSLEER. The CDR3 spells CASSQGTVENYGYTF. The CDR3, as DNA: TGCGCCAGCAGCCAAGGGACAGTAGAGAACTATGGCTACACCTTC.